This passage covers 5 T cell receptor beta chains from one sample sequenced in a study of CD8 T cells in Susac syndrome. It was with random hexamers that about 0.45 to 1 ug RNA was reverse transcribed. TCRdb re-called the immunoSEQ multiplex PCR reads through MiXCR, storing one row per CDR3 protein. Here the sample spans 300,000 to 350,000 distinct CDR3 sequences, about 90% being singletons. Material for sequencing was CD4+ T cells from PBMCs. The receptors derive from a human donor with multiple sclerosis.

The J gene is TRBJ1-1, the V gene TRBV20-1, with 7 bases aligning to TRBD1. The ends lost 3 bases at V and 7 bases at J; junction bases unmatched: 5. CDR1 and CDR2 from the germline V gene are DFQATT and SNEGSKA (reference sequence). This CDR3 has 12 amino acids. CDR3 in DNA: TGCAGTGCTAGTGTACGGGACAGTGAAGCTTTCTTT. Its translation: CSASVRDSEAFF.

The genes are TRBV5-1 and TRBJ2-1, with 14 nucleotides matching TRBD2. CDR3 length: 14 residues. The V gene end was trimmed by 4 bases and the J gene end by 15 bases; junction bases not matched to a gene: 9. CDR1 and CDR2 (germline): SGHRS, YFSETQ. The CDR3 coding sequence is TGCGCCAGCAGCCCCGGGACTAGCGGGAGCTTGGCGTTCTTC. Residues: CASSPGTSGSLAFF.

This chain connects TRBV11-3 to TRBJ2-5; 12 bases line up with TRBD2. Trimming took 5 bases from V and 5 from J; bases not matched to a gene: 9. The CDR3 is made up of 16 amino acids. Germline V gene data show CDR1 as SGHNT and CDR2 as YENEEA. CDR3 loop: CASSPRTSGEGETQYF. The DNA for the CDR3 is TGTGCCAGCAGCCCCCGGACTAGCGGGGAGGGGGAGACCCAGTACTTC.

CDR3 in amino acids: CASSQANEQFF. In DNA, the CDR3 is TGTGCCAGCAGCCAGGCCAATGAGCAGTTCTTC. The V call is TRBV7-2, the J call TRBJ2-1, with D uncertain. CDR1 is SGHTA, CDR2 FQGNSA, per germline. The CDR3 length is 11 residues. The germline V and J ends were trimmed by 5 bases and 6 bases, with 5 bases remaining between them.

The chain recombines TRBV4-2 with TRBJ1-4, with 8 bases that match TRBD1. With V trimmed by 1 base and J by 0 bases, 7 bases remained unmatched. Germline V gene lookup returns CDR1 LGHNA and CDR2 YNFKEQ. This CDR3 region has 18 residues. The CDR3 region is CASSQVQGAPATNEKLFF. CDR3 DNA: TGTGCCAGCAGCCAAGTCCAGGGGGCCCCAGCAACTAATGAAAAACTGTTTTTT.